This T cell receptor (beta chain) was captured in a study of monozygotic twins with inflammatory bowel disease. Study-wide results and caveats: Concordance status among twins (concordant versus discordant) showed no link to repertoire similarity, possibly from limited power. It was in IBD patients that TCRbeta diversity (inverse Simpson) was lower than in healthy co-twins.

A note on this clonotype: What it binds is not known.

CDR3 length equals 15 residues. Per the germline V gene, CDR1 is SGHVS and CDR2 is FQNEAQ. Each CDR3 protein gets one entry in TCRdb, which reprocessed the 5' RACE reads and gives no DNA. The table lists more than 100,000 distinct CDR3 sequences, with approximately 1.8% in the top ten. RNA in its total form was extracted from whole blood, and T cells were not sorted. The chain carries TRBV7-8 and TRBJ1-5. Sequencing was done on a sample of blood. The TCR comes from a human donor with ulcerative colitis or Crohn's disease, or a healthy co-twin of an affected twin (not recorded which). The CDR3: CASSSGRSSNQPQHF.